These 29 T cell receptor beta chains came from one sample sequenced in a study of cytomegalovirus exposure and HLA in healthy donors. TCRdb keeps only in-frame clones here, not all; method: immunoSEQ multiplex PCR. The data hold about 130,000 clones, with 95% to 97% observed a single time. The sequencing input was PBMCs. These receptors originate from a young man in good health and CMV-seronegative.

The genes are TRBV15 and TRBJ2-1; the match to TRBD2 covers 9 bases. Trimming at V came to 9 bases and at J to 8 bases, leaving 8 bases not matched to a gene. This CDR3 region has 13 residues. Germline V gene data show CDR1 as LNHNV and CDR2 as YYDKDF (reference sequence). CDR3 nucleotide sequence: TGTGCCACTTGGGCGGGAGGGCCCGATGAGCAGTTCTTC. Residues: CATWAGGPDEQFF. The full variable domain, rest sourced from reference TRBV15 and TRBJ2-1, is DAMVIQNPRYQVTQFGKPVTLSCSQTLNHNVMYWYQQKSSQAPKLLFHYYDKDFNNEADTPDNFQSRRPNTSFCFLDIRSPGLGDTAMYLCATWAGGPDEQFFGPGTRLTVL.

CDR3 in amino acids: CASSLTGPYNEQFF. CDR3 nucleotide sequence: TGTGCCAGCAGCTTAACGGGTCCCTACAATGAGCAGTTCTTC. V usage is TRBV11-2 and J usage is TRBJ2-1, with D unclear. The CDR3 extends over 14 amino acids. CDR1 is SGHAT and CDR2 is FQNNGV in the germline V gene. V lost 2 bases and J 2 bases, leaving 7 bases between the germline ends.

The table lists this clone with a count of one. The rearrangement links TRBV5-4 to TRBJ2-7; a possible D gene is TRBD2 (6 bases). The CDR3 runs to 14 residues. Germline loops: CDR1 SGHNT, CDR2 YYREEE (reference sequence). V lost 1 base and J 1 base, leaving 9 bases between the germline ends. The chain's CDR3 is CASSLKGTSYEQYF. DNA of the CDR3: TGTGCCAGCAGCTTGAAAGGGACTTCCTACGAGCAGTACTTC.

The chain couples TRBV29-1 to TRBJ1-5, with 8 positions matching TRBD1. Germline lookup yields CDR1 SQVTM and CDR2 ANQGSEA. The ends lost 4 bases at V and 9 bases at J; junction bases unmatched: 11. The CDR3 is 14 residues long. CDR3 coding DNA: TGCAGCGTTGGGACAGGGTCAGGGTCATTGCCCCAGCATTTT. The encoded protein is CSVGTGSGSLPQHF.

The V and J genes are TRBV5-6 and TRBJ2-5, with D hard to call. Deletions cut 0 bases from V and 5 bases from J, with 8 bases between. Germline V CDR1 and CDR2: SGHDT, YYEEEE. The CDR3 has 13 amino acids. CDR3 nucleotides: TGTGCCAGCAGCTTGGGGCTAGTGGAGACCCAGTACTTC. Residues: CASSLGLVETQYF. Filled out from reference TRBV5-6 and TRBJ2-5, the complete variable domain reads DAGVTQSPTHLIKTRGQQVTLRCSPKSGHDTVSWYQQALGQGPQFIFQYYEEEERQRGNFPDRFSGHQFPNYSSELNVNALLLGDSALYLCASSLGLVETQYFGPGTRLLVL.

The V gene is TRBV25-1, the J gene TRBJ1-1; 9 positions match TRBD1. This CDR3 spans 16 amino acids. Germline V gene sequence: CDR1 MGHDK, CDR2 SYGVNS. Losses at the gene ends were 3 bases for V and 3 bases for J; bases not matched to a gene: 8. CDR3 nucleotides: TGTGCCAGCAGTGAGCCGGGACAGGGTAGGGACACTGAAGCTTTCTTT. It is translated as CASSEPGQGRDTEAFF.

V gene TRBV28 combines with J gene TRBJ1-2; TRBD1 matches at 7 bases. This CDR3 comprises 13 residues. The V segment lost 8 bases and the J segment 8 bases; nucleotides outside the gene matches: 11. Per germline, CDR1 MDHEN and CDR2 SYDVKM. The CDR3 DNA follows: TGTGCCAGCCGTGAAGGCCAGGGGGGAGGCTACACCTTC. Translation: CASREGQGGGYTF.

Only one count was recorded for this clone. In DNA, the CDR3 is TGTGCCACGAGTTCCCCCCCCCGGGACAGCCAAGAGACCCAGTACTTC. Protein sequence: CATSSPPRDSQETQYF. The chain carries TRBV15 and TRBJ2-5, with 7 bases aligning to TRBD1. In germline, CDR1 is LNHNV, CDR2 YYDKDF (reference sequence). With V trimmed by 9 bases and J by 1 base, 14 bases remained unmatched. CDR3 length: 16 amino acids.

The chain uses TRBV7-2 and TRBJ1-1; D ambiguous. Germline V gene data show CDR1 as SGHTA and CDR2 as FQGNSA. The V and J ends lost 2 bases and 5 bases respectively, with 12 bases between them. The CDR3 consists of 14 residues. CDR3 nucleotides: TGTGCCAGCAGCTTATCCTCGCAGGTAACTGAAGCTTTCTTT. Its protein product is CASSLSSQVTEAFF.

The chain links TRBV7-2 to TRBJ2-7; 14 bases match TRBD2. V trimming: 5 bases; J trimming: 5 bases; junction bases outside the gene matches: 2. Germline V gives CDR1 SGHTA, CDR2 FQGNSA. This CDR3 is built from 14 residues. CDR3: CASSMGLAGDEQYF. The CDR3 bases are TGTGCCAGCAGCATGGGACTAGCGGGAGACGAGCAGTACTTC. The full variable domain, completed using reference TRBV7-2 and TRBJ2-7, is GAGVSQSPSNKVTEKGKDVELRCDPISGHTALYWYRQSLGQGLEFLIYFQGNSAPDKSGLPSDRFSAERTGGSVSTLTIQRTQQEDSAVYLCASSMGLAGDEQYFGPGTRLTVT.

The gene calls are TRBV9 and TRBJ2-6; perhaps TRBD2 as D (7 bases). Germline CDR1 and CDR2: SGDLS and YYNGEE. Trimming pared 2 bases from V and 2 bases from J, leaving 17 bases between. This CDR3 region has 18 residues. The CDR3 is CASSVRGGGPTGANVLTF. CDR3 DNA: TGTGCCAGCAGCGTTAGGGGAGGGGGTCCCACTGGGGCCAACGTCCTGACTTTC.

This chain links TRBV29-1 with TRBJ2-3; D might be TRBD1 (5 bases). The V and J ends lost 5 bases and 2 bases respectively, with 17 bases between them. Germline CDR1 SQVTM, CDR2 ANQGSEA. The CDR3 length is 15 residues. The CDR3 spells CSVRGSGGDTDTQYF. CDR3 nucleotides: TGCAGCGTTAGGGGCTCTGGCGGAGACACAGATACGCAGTATTTT.

The chain recombines TRBV28 with TRBJ2-1; TRBD1 agrees at 8 bases. Germline V gene lookup returns CDR1 MDHEN and CDR2 SYDVKM. V shed 3 bases, J shed 7 bases, and the junction held 8 bases outside the gene matches. The CDR3 is 15 amino acids. The CDR3 nucleotides read TGTGCCAGCAGTTTCGCCGGGACAGGTGAGAATGAGCAGTTCTTC. Protein sequence: CASSFAGTGENEQFF.

The chain couples TRBV19 to TRBJ2-1; 11 nucleotides align to TRBD2. The J segment lost 8 bases and the V segment lost 10 bases, leaving 16 bases of the junction unmatched. Germline V gene data show CDR1 as LNHDA and CDR2 as SQIVND (reference sequence). This CDR3 region has 16 residues. CDR3 protein: CATSGTSGNRPHEQFF. The CDR3 DNA reads as TGTGCCACCTCCGGGACTAGCGGCAATCGCCCCCATGAGCAGTTCTTC.

The J gene is TRBJ1-5, the V gene TRBV28; D gene uncertain. Trimming cost V 8 bases and J 0 bases, with 11 bases left between them. Germline CDR1 MDHEN, CDR2 SYDVKM. The CDR3 runs 14 residues. The CDR3 loop is CASGEVGSNQPQHF. In nucleotides, the CDR3 is TGTGCCAGCGGGGAGGTCGGTAGCAATCAGCCCCAGCATTTT.

The gene calls are TRBV14 and TRBJ2-7, with D possibly being TRBD2 (6 bases). CDR1 is SGHDN and CDR2 is FVKESK in the germline V gene. V shed 1 base and J shed 3 bases, with 16 bases lying between them. The length of the CDR3 is 16 residues. In DNA form, the CDR3 reads TGTGCCAGCAGCCAAGCCAGGAGTAGCGGAATCTACGAGCAGTACTTC. This gives the protein CASSQARSSGIYEQYF.

The chain couples TRBV19 to TRBJ2-7, with D tentatively TRBD2 (6 bases). This CDR3 has 13 residues. Germline V gene data show CDR1 as LNHDA and CDR2 as SQIVND (reference sequence). The V gene lost 2 bases and the J gene lost 4 bases, with 9 bases spanning the gap. CDR3 region: CASSIRREYEQYF. The CDR3 DNA follows: TGTGCCAGTAGTATAAGGCGGGAATACGAGCAGTACTTC.

The chain joins TRBV28 to TRBJ2-6; 9 bases match TRBD1. CDR1 MDHEN and CDR2 SYDVKM come from the germline V gene. The CDR3 covers 18 residues. Germline trimming cut 6 bases from V and 2 bases from J; bases unmatched to any gene: 11. The chain's CDR3 is CASRAGTGNQAGANVLTF. DNA of the CDR3: TGTGCCAGCAGGGCCGGGACAGGGAATCAAGCTGGGGCCAACGTCCTGACTTTC.

The genes are TRBV7-9 and TRBJ1-1; D gene ambiguous. Germline V CDR1 and CDR2: SEHNR, FQNEAQ (reference sequence). V shed 5 bases and J shed 0 bases, with 13 bases lying between them. The CDR3 length is 15 residues. Here the CDR3 DNA reads TGTGCCAGCAGCCTCCCCGGGGTAATGAACACTGAAGCTTTCTTT. Its translation: CASSLPGVMNTEAFF. Full variable domain (remainder filled in from reference TRBV7-9 and TRBJ1-1): DTGVSQNPRHKITKRGQNVTFRCDPISEHNRLYWYRQTLGQGPEFLTYFQNEAQLEKSRLLSDRFSAERPKGSFSTLEIQRTEQGDSAMYLCASSLPGVMNTEAFFGQGTRLTVV.

Worth noting for this clone: One end of the junction does not line up with germline, which may come from a read error. This rearrangement joins TRBV7-9 to TRBJ2-7; 11 positions match TRBD2. The CDR3 is made up of 13 amino acids. Germline lookup yields CDR1 SEHNR and CDR2 FQNEAQ (reference sequence). The CDR3 sequence is CASSTGLAVVMHF. Written as DNA, the CDR3 is TGTGCCAGCAGCACGGGACTAGCGGTAGTCATGCACTTC.

This clone was seen just once. This CDR3 reads CASSWADEQYF. The CDR3 DNA reads as TGTGCCAGCAGCTGGGCCGACGAGCAGTACTTC. The chain recombines TRBV5-4 with TRBJ2-7, with unresolved D. The V and J ends lost 3 bases and 5 bases respectively, with 6 bases between them. The CDR3 has 11 amino acids. Germline CDR1 SGHNT, CDR2 YYREEE (reference sequence).

This clone was recorded once. This chain links TRBV5-1 with TRBJ1-5; D ambiguous. Trimming took 0 bases from V and 5 from J, leaving 18 bases between them. CDR3 length equals 17 residues. Germline V lookup: CDR1 SGHRS, CDR2 YFSETQ. CDR3 DNA sequence: TGCGCCAGCAGCTTGGGCCCGGCACCGGGTGATGATCAGCCCCAGCATTTT. Translation gives CASSLGPAPGDDQPQHF.

This clone was observed a single time. The J gene is TRBJ2-3, the V gene TRBV6-5; tentative D call: TRBD2 (6 bases). Germline-derived CDR1 and CDR2 are MNHEY and SVGAGI. The CDR3 extends over 14 amino acids. V lost 5 bases and J lost 2, with 11 bases in between. DNA for the CDR3: TGTGCCAGCAGTACCGGAGGGTCCACAGATACGCAGTATTTT. Its translation is CASSTGGSTDTQYF.

The gene calls are TRBV28 and TRBJ1-2, with TRBD1 as a possible D gene (6 bases). Germline V gives CDR1 MDHEN, CDR2 SYDVKM. The ends were cut back, 6 bases at V and 3 bases at J, with 17 bases in the middle. The length of the CDR3 is 15 residues. CDR3 nucleotide sequence: TGTGCCAGCAGGTCTCAAAGGGGGTGGGACTATGGCTACACCTTC. Translation: CASRSQRGWDYGYTF.

This clone is a singleton in its sample. The genes are TRBV6-1 and TRBJ1-2; possibly TRBD1 for D (5 bases). The V end was cut by 4 bases, the J end by 6 bases, with 18 bases between. Germline lookup yields CDR1 MNHNS and CDR2 SASEGT. The CDR3 is made up of 15 amino acids. In DNA form, the CDR3 reads TGTGCCAGCAGTGTCTCACAGGAACCTCGGAATGGCTACACCTTC. Translation gives CASSVSQEPRNGYTF.

This clone has a single count. The chain employs TRBV5-1 and TRBJ1-1; a weak D match, TRBD1 (6 bases). V lost 4 bases and J lost 7, with 14 bases in between. Germline-derived CDR1 and CDR2 are SGHRS and YFSETQ. The CDR3 has 13 amino acids. This CDR3 is CASSGPGVREAFF. CDR3 DNA: TGCGCCAGCAGCGGCCCAGGGGTGCGTGAAGCTTTCTTT. Full variable domain (outside the CDR3, taken from reference TRBV5-1 and TRBJ1-1): KAGVTQTPRYLIKTRGQQVTLSCSPISGHRSVSWYQQTPGQGLQFLFEYFSETQRNKGNFPGRFSGRQFSNSRSEMNVSTLELGDSALYLCASSGPGVREAFFGQGTRLTVV.

The chain recombines TRBV10-2 with TRBJ1-4; D is uncertain. CDR1 and CDR2 (germline): WSHSY, SAAADI. V lost 3 bases and J lost 0, with 8 bases in between. The CDR3 consists of 15 residues. The CDR3 bases are TGCGCCAGCAGTGACGGGAGGCCAACTAATGAAAAACTGTTTTTT. Its protein is CASSDGRPTNEKLFF.

The J gene is TRBJ2-7, the V gene TRBV7-9, with a weak D call TRBD1 (5 bases). Trimming stripped 3 bases from V and 5 bases from J, with 11 bases between. Germline CDR1 and CDR2: SEHNR and FQNEAQ (reference sequence). The CDR3 is 13 amino acids. The CDR3 is CASSFQGFDEQYF. In DNA form, the CDR3 reads TGTGCCAGCAGCTTTCAGGGATTCGACGAGCAGTACTTC.

This clone was detected a few times. The rearrangement joins TRBV7-2 to TRBJ2-3; 12 bases are a match to TRBD2. Looked up from germline, CDR1 is SGHTA and CDR2 is FQGNSA. The trim removed 5 bases at V and 4 bases at J, leaving 4 bases unmatched. There are 15 residues in the CDR3. CDR3 nucleotide sequence: TGTGCCAGCAGCCCCCGACTAGCGGGAGCAGATACGCAGTATTTT. Translation: CASSPRLAGADTQYF.